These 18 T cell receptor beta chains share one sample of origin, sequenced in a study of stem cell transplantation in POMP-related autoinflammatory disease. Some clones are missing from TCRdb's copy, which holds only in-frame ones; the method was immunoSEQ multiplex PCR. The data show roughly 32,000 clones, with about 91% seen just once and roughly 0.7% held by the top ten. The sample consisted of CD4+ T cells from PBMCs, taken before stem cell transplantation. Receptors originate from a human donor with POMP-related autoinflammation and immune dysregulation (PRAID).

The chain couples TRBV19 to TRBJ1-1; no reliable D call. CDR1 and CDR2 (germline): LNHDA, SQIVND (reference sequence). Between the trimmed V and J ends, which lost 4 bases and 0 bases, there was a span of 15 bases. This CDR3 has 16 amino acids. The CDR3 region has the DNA TGTGCCAGTAGTACCCCCCCGGAGGCCATGAACACTGAAGCTTTCTTT. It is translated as CASSTPPEAMNTEAFF.

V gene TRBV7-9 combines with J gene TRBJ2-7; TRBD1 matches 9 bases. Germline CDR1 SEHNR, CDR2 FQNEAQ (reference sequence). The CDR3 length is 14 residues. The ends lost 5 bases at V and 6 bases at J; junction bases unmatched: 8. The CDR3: CASSVRDRDSEQYF. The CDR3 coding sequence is TGTGCCAGCAGCGTCCGGGACAGGGACTCCGAGCAGTACTTC.

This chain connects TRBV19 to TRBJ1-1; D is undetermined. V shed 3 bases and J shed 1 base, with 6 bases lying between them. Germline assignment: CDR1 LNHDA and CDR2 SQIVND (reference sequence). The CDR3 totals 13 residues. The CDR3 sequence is CASSIFWNTEAFF. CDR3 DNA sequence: TGTGCCAGTAGTATTTTTTGGAACACTGAAGCTTTCTTT.

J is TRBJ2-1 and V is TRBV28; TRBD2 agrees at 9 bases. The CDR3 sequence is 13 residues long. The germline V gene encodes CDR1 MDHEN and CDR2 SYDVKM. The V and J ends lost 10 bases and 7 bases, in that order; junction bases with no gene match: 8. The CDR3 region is CATSTSGRNEQFF. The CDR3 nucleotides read TGTGCCACCTCTACGAGCGGGAGGAATGAGCAGTTCTTC.

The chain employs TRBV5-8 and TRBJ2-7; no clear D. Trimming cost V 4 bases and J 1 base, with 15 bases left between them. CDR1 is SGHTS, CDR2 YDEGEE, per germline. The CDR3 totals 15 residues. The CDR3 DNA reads TGTGCCAGCAGCCCCCGGTGGGGTGCTTCCTACGAGCAGTACTTC. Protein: CASSPRWGASYEQYF.

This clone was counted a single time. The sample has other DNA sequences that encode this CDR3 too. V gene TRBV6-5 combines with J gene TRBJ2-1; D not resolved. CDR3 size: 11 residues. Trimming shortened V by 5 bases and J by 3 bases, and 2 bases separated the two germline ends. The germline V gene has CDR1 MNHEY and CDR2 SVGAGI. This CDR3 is CASSNYNEQFF. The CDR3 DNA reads TGTGCCAGCAGTAACTACAATGAGCAGTTCTTC.

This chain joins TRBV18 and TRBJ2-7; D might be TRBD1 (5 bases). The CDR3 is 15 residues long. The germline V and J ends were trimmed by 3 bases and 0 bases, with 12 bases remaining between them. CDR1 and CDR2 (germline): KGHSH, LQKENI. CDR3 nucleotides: TGTGCCAGCTCACCTATTCCAGGGCCCTCCTACGAGCAGTACTTC. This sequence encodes CASSPIPGPSYEQYF. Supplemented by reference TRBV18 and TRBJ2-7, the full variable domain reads NAGVMQNPRHLVRRRGQEARLRCSPMKGHSHVYWYRQLPEEGLKFMVYLQKENIIDESGMPKERFSAEFPKEGPSILRIQQVVRGDSAAYFCASSPIPGPSYEQYFGPGTRLTVT.

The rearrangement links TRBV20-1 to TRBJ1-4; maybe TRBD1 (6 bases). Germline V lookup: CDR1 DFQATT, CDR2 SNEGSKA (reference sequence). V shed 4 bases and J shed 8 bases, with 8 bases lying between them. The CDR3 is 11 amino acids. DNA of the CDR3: TGCAGTGCTATGGACAGCGAAAAACTGTTTTTT. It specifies CSAMDSEKLFF.

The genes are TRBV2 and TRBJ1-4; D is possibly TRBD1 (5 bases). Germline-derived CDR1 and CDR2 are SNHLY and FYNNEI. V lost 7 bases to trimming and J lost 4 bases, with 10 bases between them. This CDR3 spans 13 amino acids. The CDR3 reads CASIGGGNEKLFF. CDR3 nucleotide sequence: TGTGCCAGCATTGGCGGGGGTAATGAAAAACTGTTTTTT.

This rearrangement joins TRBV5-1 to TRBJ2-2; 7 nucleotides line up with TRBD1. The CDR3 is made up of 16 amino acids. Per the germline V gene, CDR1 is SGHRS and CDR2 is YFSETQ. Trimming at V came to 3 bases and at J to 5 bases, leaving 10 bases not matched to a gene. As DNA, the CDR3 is TGCGCCAGCAGCTCGGGACAGCTAATTGGGACCGGGGAGCTGTTTTTT. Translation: CASSSGQLIGTGELFF. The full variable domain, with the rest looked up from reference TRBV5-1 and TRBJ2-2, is KAGVTQTPRYLIKTRGQQVTLSCSPISGHRSVSWYQQTPGQGLQFLFEYFSETQRNKGNFPGRFSGRQFSNSRSEMNVSTLELGDSALYLCASSSGQLIGTGELFFGEGSRLTVL.

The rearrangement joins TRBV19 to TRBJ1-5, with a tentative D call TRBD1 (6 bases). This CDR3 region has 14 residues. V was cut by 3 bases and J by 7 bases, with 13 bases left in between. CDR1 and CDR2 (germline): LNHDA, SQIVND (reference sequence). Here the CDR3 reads CASSILGGDQPQHF. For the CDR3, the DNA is TGTGCCAGTAGTATCTTAGGGGGAGACCAGCCCCAGCATTTT.

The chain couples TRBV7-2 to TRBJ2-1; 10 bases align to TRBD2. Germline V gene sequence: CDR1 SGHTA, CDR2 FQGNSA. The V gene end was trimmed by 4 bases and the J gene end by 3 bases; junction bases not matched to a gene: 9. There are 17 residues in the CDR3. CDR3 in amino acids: CASSSPQRGGRYNEQFF. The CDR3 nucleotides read TGTGCCAGCAGCTCCCCCCAGCGGGGGGGCCGCTACAATGAGCAGTTCTTC.

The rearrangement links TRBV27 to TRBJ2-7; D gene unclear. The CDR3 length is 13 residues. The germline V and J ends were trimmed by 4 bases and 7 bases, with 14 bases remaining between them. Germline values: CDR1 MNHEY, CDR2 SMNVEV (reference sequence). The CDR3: CASSWQVNGEQYF. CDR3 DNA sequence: TGTGCCAGCAGTTGGCAGGTAAATGGGGAGCAGTACTTC.

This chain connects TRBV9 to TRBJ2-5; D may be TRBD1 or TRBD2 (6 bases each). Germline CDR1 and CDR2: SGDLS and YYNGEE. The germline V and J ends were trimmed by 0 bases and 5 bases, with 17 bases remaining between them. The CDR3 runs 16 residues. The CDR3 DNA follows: TGTGCCAGCAGCGTAGACGGGGGCGCGGTAGTTGAGACCCAGTACTTC. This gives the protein CASSVDGGAVVETQYF.

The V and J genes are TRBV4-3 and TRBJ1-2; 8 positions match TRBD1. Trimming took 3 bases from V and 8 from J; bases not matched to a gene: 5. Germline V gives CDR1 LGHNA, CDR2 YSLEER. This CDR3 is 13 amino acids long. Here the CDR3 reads CASSQTTGEGYTF. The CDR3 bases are TGCGCCAGCAGCCAGACGACAGGGGAGGGCTACACCTTC.

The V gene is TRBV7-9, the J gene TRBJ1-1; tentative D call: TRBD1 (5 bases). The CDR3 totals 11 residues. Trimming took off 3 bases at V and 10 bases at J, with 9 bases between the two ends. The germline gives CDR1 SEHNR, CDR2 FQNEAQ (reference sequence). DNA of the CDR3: TGTGCCAGCAGCTTGGTGGGACGAGCTTTCTTT. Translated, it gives CASSLVGRAFF.

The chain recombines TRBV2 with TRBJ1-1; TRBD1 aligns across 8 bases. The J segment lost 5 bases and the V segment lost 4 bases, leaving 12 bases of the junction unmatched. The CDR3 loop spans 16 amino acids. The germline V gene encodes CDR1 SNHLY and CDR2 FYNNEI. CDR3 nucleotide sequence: TGTGCCAGCAGTGGGTATCGGACAGGGTCCCGGACTGAAGCTTTCTTT. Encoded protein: CASSGYRTGSRTEAFF.

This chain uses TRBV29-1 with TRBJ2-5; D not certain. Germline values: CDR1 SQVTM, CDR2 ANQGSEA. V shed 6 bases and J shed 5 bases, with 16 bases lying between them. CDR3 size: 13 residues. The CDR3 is CSVKTVLGETQYF. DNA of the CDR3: TGCAGCGTGAAGACCGTTCTGGGGGAGACCCAGTACTTC.